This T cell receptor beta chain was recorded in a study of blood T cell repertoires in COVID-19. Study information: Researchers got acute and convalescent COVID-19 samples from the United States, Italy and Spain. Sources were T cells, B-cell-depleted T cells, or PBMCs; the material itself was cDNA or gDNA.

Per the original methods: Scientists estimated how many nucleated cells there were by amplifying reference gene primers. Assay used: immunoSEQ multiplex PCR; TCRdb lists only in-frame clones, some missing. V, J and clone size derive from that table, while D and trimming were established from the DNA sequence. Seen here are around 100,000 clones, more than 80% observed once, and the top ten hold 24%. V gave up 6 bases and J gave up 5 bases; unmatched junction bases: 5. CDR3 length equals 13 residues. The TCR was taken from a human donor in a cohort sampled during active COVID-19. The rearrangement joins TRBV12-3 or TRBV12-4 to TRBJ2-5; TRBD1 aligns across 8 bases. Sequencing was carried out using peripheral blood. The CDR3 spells CASSPTGGETQYF. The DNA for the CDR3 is TGTGCCAGCAGCCCTACAGGGGGTGAGACCCAGTACTTC.